Each of the 27 T cell receptor beta chains below was sequenced from the same sample in a study of T-cell memory formation after mild COVID-19. TCRdb processed the 5' RACE reads anew with MiXCR; each CDR3 protein has one entry. The table includes 250,000 to 350,000 distinct CDR3 sequences, 16% detected once. Sequenced input: PBMCs or a T cell subset sorted from them (not recorded which). The receptors originated from a man between 18 and 29 years old who had mild COVID-19 (a few samples of this study predate the infection). Cell type and time point are not known.

The genes are TRBV20-1 and TRBJ2-1, with TRBD1 identical over 12 bases. The CDR3 totals 13 residues. Germline-derived CDR1 and CDR2 are DFQATT and SNEGSKA (reference sequence). The V and J ends lost 5 bases and 9 bases, in that order; junction bases with no gene match: 5. The DNA for the CDR3 is TGCAGTGCTGGGGGGACAGGGGGCATTGAGCAGTTCTTC. It encodes CSAGGTGGIEQFF.

The chain carries TRBV7-2 and TRBJ1-1, with D tentatively TRBD1 (5 bases). This CDR3 spans 13 amino acids. The V gene's germline CDR1 is SGHTA and CDR2 FQGNSA. Trimming took off 7 bases at V and 1 base at J, with 10 bases between the two ends. The CDR3 here is CASKIDRNTEAFF. In DNA form, the CDR3 reads TGTGCCAGCAAAATCGACAGGAACACTGAAGCTTTCTTT.

This clonotype has just a few counts. The chain has TRBV7-9 and TRBJ2-3; 7 nucleotides match TRBD2. This CDR3 has 15 residues. Germline V gene sequence: CDR1 SEHNR, CDR2 FQNEAQ (reference sequence). The V and J ends lost 4 bases and 3 bases, in that order; junction bases with no gene match: 7. The CDR3 DNA is TGTGCCAGCAGCTCTCGACTAGCCCCTACAGATACGCAGTATTTT. This translates into CASSSRLAPTDTQYF.

This clonotype was counted at least ten times. The CDR3 sequence is CASSPGTGNYEQYV. Here the CDR3 DNA reads TGTGCCAGCAGTCCAGGGACAGGGAACTACGAGCAGTACGTC. The chain recombines TRBV28 with TRBJ2-7; 9 bases are shared with TRBD1. Germline CDR1 and CDR2: MDHEN and SYDVKM. CDR3 length equals 14 residues. Trimming took 5 bases from V and 3 from J; bases not matched to a gene: 5.

The J gene is TRBJ1-3, the V gene TRBV20-1, with unresolved D. This CDR3 spans 14 amino acids. Between the trimmed V and J ends, which lost 5 bases and 2 bases, there was a span of 13 bases. Looked up from germline, CDR1 is DFQATT and CDR2 is SNEGSKA (reference sequence). DNA of the CDR3: TGCAGTGCTTCGGGTGGAATAGCTGGAAACACCATATATTTT. Protein product: CSASGGIAGNTIYF.

This clonotype came up many times. The V gene is TRBV5-1, the J gene TRBJ1-2; D is perhaps TRBD1 (6 bases). Germline values: CDR1 SGHRS, CDR2 YFSETQ. V was pared by 4 bases and J by 5 bases, with 12 bases between. The CDR3 loop spans 13 amino acids. CDR3 region: CASSGGGRYGYTF. The CDR3, as DNA: TGCGCCAGCAGCGGGGGCGGACGGTATGGCTACACCTTC.

The chain joins TRBV7-2 to TRBJ2-3; 9 nucleotides align to TRBD2. V lost 5 bases, J lost 6 bases, and 15 bases stayed unmatched. CDR1 SGHTA and CDR2 FQGNSA come from the germline V gene. The CDR3 runs 17 residues. CDR3 sequence (DNA): TGTGCCAGCAGCCGGGGTAGCGGGGGATTCACCGGGGATACGCAGTATTTT. It encodes CASSRGSGGFTGDTQYF.

This clonotype came up a few times. The rearrangement uses TRBV15 and TRBJ2-5; D ambiguous. The CDR3 is 15 amino acids. Germline values: CDR1 LNHNV, CDR2 YYDKDF (reference sequence). The germline V and J ends were trimmed by 0 bases and 1 base, with 9 bases remaining between them. The CDR3: CATSRDRGSQETQYF. CDR3 sequence (DNA): TGTGCCACCAGCAGAGATCGCGGCAGCCAAGAGACCCAGTACTTC.

This clonotype was observed a few times. The chain uses TRBV9 and TRBJ2-2; D is unresolved. The CDR3 is 13 residues long. The V gene lost 2 bases and the J gene lost 7 bases, with 9 bases spanning the gap. Germline lookup yields CDR1 SGDLS and CDR2 YYNGEE. The CDR3 sequence: CASSVISGGELFF. CDR3 nucleotide sequence: TGTGCCAGCAGCGTTATTTCCGGCGGGGAGCTGTTTTTT.

This chain joins TRBV30 and TRBJ2-5; D possibly corresponds to TRBD2 (6 bases). Trimming cost V 4 bases and J 9 bases, with 18 bases left between them. The CDR3 covers 13 residues. Per the germline V gene, CDR1 is GTSNPN and CDR2 is SVGIG (reference sequence). The CDR3 DNA is TGTGCCTGGAATCCGGGGGTAATCGGGTCCCAGTACTTC. It is translated as CAWNPGVIGSQYF.

V usage is TRBV7-8 and J usage is TRBJ1-1; 9 positions match TRBD1. This CDR3 is built from 17 residues. The V gene's germline CDR1 is SGHVS and CDR2 FQNEAQ. V dropped 6 bases and J dropped 5; count of bases not matched to a gene: 16. The DNA for the CDR3 is TGTGCCAGCAGTCCCGGGACAGGGCGCCAGGTAGTGACTGAAGCTTTCTTT. Its translation: CASSPGTGRQVVTEAFF. Drawing the rest from reference TRBV7-8 and TRBJ1-1, the complete variable domain is GAGVSQSPRYKVAKRGQDVALRCDPISGHVSLFWYQQALGQGPEFLTYFQNEAQLDKSGLPSDRFFAERPEGSVSTLKIQRTQQEDSAVYLCASSPGTGRQVVTEAFFGQGTRLTVV.

Points on this clonotype: No conserved phenylalanine or tryptophan is present at the end of the CDR3, so a read error is the likely explanation. The CDR3 is CASSLAFFYEQYI. CDR3 bases: TGTGCCAGCAGCTTAGCGTTTTTTTACGAGCAGTACATC. J is TRBJ2-7 and V is TRBV7-2; no firm D call. CDR1 and CDR2 from the germline V gene are SGHTA and FQGNSA. The CDR3 covers 13 residues. Trimming cost V 0 bases and J 4 bases, with 7 bases left between them.

The rearrangement uses TRBV6-1 and TRBJ1-1, with a possible D match to TRBD1 (5 bases). V lost 6 bases and J 4 bases, leaving 15 bases between the germline ends. The CDR3 length is 14 residues. CDR1 MNHNS and CDR2 SASEGT come from the germline V gene. The CDR3 loop is CASSTEVGGTEAFF. CDR3 bases: TGTGCCAGCAGCACCGAAGTGGGGGGCACTGAAGCTTTCTTT.

This clonotype came up many times. The chain couples TRBV2 to TRBJ1-1; 7 bases align to TRBD1. The CDR3 consists of 14 residues. The germline CDR1 and CDR2 sequences are SNHLY and FYNNEI. The ends lost 7 bases at V and 0 bases at J; junction bases unmatched: 5. The CDR3 region is CASTTGQLNTEAFF. DNA for the CDR3: TGTGCCAGCACAACGGGACAGTTGAACACTGAAGCTTTCTTT.

In its sample, this clonotype was seen a few times. The V gene is TRBV27, the J gene TRBJ2-1, with 14 bases aligning to TRBD2. Germline CDR1 reads MNHEY; CDR2 reads SMNVEV (reference sequence). Trimming at V came to 3 bases and at J to 4 bases, leaving 2 bases not matched to a gene. This CDR3 has 16 amino acids. This CDR3 is CASSFGTSGGYNEQFF. CDR3 in DNA: TGTGCCAGCAGTTTTGGGACTAGCGGGGGTTACAATGAGCAGTTCTTC.

This clonotype has more than one count but fewer than ten. The chain employs TRBV12-3 or TRBV12-4 and TRBJ1-1; no firm D call. The CDR3 is 12 amino acids. V gave up 5 bases and J gave up 5 bases, with 9 bases separating them. The CDR3 protein is CASSRVQTEAFF. In DNA, the CDR3 is TGTGCCAGCAGTCGGGTTCAGACTGAAGCTTTCTTT.

This clonotype is a singleton in its sample. The J gene is TRBJ1-1, the V gene TRBV9; 10 bases are shared with TRBD1. This CDR3 has 16 residues. Germline V gene data show CDR1 as SGDLS and CDR2 as YYNGEE. Trimming removed 6 bases from V and 11 bases from J; junction bases left unmatched: 19. The CDR3 sequence is CASTLGTGAFQQRAFF. CDR3 nucleotide sequence: TGTGCCAGCACCCTCGGGACAGGGGCTTTTCAGCAACGGGCTTTCTTT.

This rearrangement joins TRBV4-2 to TRBJ2-1; 7 bases agree with TRBD1. CDR3 length: 13 residues. Looked up from germline, CDR1 is LGHNA and CDR2 is YNFKEQ. The ends lost 1 base at V and 9 bases at J; junction bases unmatched: 3. Here the CDR3 reads CASSQARGREQFF. The CDR3 DNA sequence: TGTGCCAGCAGCCAAGCGAGGGGGCGTGAGCAGTTCTTC.

The table lists this clonotype with many counts. The V and J genes are TRBV5-1 and TRBJ2-7; D is tentatively TRBD1 or TRBD2 (5 bases each). Trimming stripped 4 bases from V and 5 bases from J, with 10 bases between. Germline V gene lookup returns CDR1 SGHRS and CDR2 YFSETQ. CDR3 length equals 12 residues. The CDR3 DNA reads as TGCGCCAGCAGCCGGGGCGAGAACGAGCAGTACTTC. Residues: CASSRGENEQYF.

This chain joins TRBV20-1 and TRBJ1-1; D may be TRBD1 (6 bases). From germline, CDR1 is DFQATT and CDR2 SNEGSKA (reference sequence). V dropped 5 bases and J dropped 0 bases, with 10 bases sitting between them. The CDR3 spans 13 residues. The CDR3 DNA is TGCAGTGCTGAGGGGGTAGTGAACACTGAAGCTTTCTTT. Translating it yields CSAEGVVNTEAFF.

The rearrangement links TRBV4-3 to TRBJ2-5; 7 positions match TRBD1. Germline V gene data show CDR1 as LGHNA and CDR2 as YSLEER. Germline trimming cut 0 bases from V and 1 base from J; bases unmatched to any gene: 8. The CDR3 runs to 17 residues. The CDR3 region is CASSQDRGTALQETQYF. The CDR3 nucleotides are TGCGCCAGCAGCCAAGATAGGGGGACAGCCCTCCAAGAGACCCAGTACTTC.

The table lists this clonotype with many counts. V is TRBV6-5 and J is TRBJ1-2; D is undetermined. Germline V gene data show CDR1 as MNHEY and CDR2 as SVGAGI. The V end lost 2 bases, the J end lost 7 bases, and 11 bases lay between the germline ends. The CDR3 contains 13 residues. Here the CDR3 DNA reads TGTGCCAGCAGTTACCTGGGGTTCAGTGGCTACACCTTC. Its protein product is CASSYLGFSGYTF.

This clonotype was seen more than once but under ten times. The J gene is TRBJ2-1, the V gene TRBV12-3 or TRBV12-4; D tentatively fits TRBD1 or TRBD2 (5 bases each). CDR3 length: 15 residues. The V and J ends lost 1 base and 0 bases respectively, with 7 bases between them. Here the CDR3 reads CASSLGGTSYNEQFF. The CDR3, as DNA: TGTGCCAGCAGTTTAGGGGGGACCTCCTACAATGAGCAGTTCTTC.

CDR3: CASSPTRTSGGGSFYEQFF. CDR3 DNA: TGCGCCAGCAGCCCGACCCGGACTAGCGGGGGGGGCTCTTTTTATGAGCAGTTCTTC. This sequence joins TRBV4-3 and TRBJ2-1, with 15 bases matching TRBD2. Germline V gene sequence: CDR1 LGHNA, CDR2 YSLEER. The CDR3 runs 19 residues. The V segment lost 4 bases and the J segment 8 bases; nucleotides outside the gene matches: 15.

This clonotype was seen a handful of times. The chain is built from TRBV7-3 and TRBJ2-1; 12 bases map to TRBD1. Germline-derived CDR1 and CDR2 are SGHTA and FQGTGA. This CDR3 has 17 amino acids. With V trimmed by 1 base and J by 8 bases, 9 bases remained unmatched. The CDR3 reads CASSLSFPGTGGDEQFF. As DNA, the CDR3 is TGTGCCAGCAGCTTAAGCTTTCCCGGGACAGGGGGCGATGAGCAGTTCTTC.

In its sample, this clonotype was seen many times. V is TRBV6-5 and J is TRBJ2-7; TRBD1 matches 8 bases. Per the germline V gene, CDR1 is MNHEY and CDR2 is SVGAGI. The J segment lost 2 bases and the V segment lost 5 bases, leaving 8 bases of the junction unmatched. CDR3 length: 15 amino acids. CDR3: CASSPSGTGTYEQYF. The CDR3 DNA reads as TGTGCCAGCAGTCCCTCAGGGACAGGAACCTACGAGCAGTACTTC.

This clonotype has a handful of counts. The CDR3: CSTLRDGYEQYV. Written as DNA, the CDR3 is TGCAGCACCCTCAGGGACGGCTACGAGCAGTACGTC. The chain has TRBV20-1 and TRBJ2-7, with D possibly being TRBD1 or TRBD2 (5 bases each). Per germline, CDR1 DFQATT and CDR2 SNEGSKA (reference sequence). CDR3 length equals 12 residues.